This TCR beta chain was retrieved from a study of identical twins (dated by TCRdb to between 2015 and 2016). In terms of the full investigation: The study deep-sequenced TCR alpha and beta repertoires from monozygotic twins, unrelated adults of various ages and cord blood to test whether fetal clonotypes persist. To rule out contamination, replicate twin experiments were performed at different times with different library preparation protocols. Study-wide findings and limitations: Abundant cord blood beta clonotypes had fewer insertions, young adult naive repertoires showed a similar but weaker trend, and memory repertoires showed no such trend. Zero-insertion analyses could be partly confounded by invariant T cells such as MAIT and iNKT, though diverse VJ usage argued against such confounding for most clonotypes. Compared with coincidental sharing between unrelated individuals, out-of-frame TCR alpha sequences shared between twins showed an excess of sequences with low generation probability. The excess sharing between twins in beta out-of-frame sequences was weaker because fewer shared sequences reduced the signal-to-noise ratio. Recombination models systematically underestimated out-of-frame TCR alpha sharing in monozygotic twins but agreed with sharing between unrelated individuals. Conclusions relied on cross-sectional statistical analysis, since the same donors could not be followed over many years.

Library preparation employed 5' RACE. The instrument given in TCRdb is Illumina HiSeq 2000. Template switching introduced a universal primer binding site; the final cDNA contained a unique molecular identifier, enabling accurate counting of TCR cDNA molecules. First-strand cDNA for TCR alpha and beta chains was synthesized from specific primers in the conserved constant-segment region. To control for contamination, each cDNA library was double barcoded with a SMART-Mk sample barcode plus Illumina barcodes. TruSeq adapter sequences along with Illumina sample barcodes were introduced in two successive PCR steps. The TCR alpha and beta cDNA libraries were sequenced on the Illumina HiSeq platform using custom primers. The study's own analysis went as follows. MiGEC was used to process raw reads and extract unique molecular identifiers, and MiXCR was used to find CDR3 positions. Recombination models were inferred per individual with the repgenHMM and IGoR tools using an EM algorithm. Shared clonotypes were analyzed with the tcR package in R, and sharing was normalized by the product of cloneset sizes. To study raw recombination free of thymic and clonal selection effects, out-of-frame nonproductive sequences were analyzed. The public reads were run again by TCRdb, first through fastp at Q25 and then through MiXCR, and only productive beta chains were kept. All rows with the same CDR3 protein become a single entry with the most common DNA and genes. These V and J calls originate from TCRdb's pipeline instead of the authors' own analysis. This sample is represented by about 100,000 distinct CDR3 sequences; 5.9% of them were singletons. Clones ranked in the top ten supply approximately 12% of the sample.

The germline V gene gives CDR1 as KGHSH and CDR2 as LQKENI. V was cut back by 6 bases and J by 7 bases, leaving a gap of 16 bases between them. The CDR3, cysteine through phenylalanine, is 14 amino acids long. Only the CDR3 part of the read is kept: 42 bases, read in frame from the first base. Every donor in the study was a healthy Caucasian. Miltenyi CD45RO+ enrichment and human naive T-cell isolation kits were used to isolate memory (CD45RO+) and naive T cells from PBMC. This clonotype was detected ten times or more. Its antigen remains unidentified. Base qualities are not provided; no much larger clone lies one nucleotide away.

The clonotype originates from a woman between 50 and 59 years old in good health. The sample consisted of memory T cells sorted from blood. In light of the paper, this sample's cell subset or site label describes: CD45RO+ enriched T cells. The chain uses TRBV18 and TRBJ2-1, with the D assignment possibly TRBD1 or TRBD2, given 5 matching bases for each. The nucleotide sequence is TGTGCCAGCTCCAATCCAACGGGGCTGAATGAGCAGTTCTTC. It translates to CASSNPTGLNEQFF.